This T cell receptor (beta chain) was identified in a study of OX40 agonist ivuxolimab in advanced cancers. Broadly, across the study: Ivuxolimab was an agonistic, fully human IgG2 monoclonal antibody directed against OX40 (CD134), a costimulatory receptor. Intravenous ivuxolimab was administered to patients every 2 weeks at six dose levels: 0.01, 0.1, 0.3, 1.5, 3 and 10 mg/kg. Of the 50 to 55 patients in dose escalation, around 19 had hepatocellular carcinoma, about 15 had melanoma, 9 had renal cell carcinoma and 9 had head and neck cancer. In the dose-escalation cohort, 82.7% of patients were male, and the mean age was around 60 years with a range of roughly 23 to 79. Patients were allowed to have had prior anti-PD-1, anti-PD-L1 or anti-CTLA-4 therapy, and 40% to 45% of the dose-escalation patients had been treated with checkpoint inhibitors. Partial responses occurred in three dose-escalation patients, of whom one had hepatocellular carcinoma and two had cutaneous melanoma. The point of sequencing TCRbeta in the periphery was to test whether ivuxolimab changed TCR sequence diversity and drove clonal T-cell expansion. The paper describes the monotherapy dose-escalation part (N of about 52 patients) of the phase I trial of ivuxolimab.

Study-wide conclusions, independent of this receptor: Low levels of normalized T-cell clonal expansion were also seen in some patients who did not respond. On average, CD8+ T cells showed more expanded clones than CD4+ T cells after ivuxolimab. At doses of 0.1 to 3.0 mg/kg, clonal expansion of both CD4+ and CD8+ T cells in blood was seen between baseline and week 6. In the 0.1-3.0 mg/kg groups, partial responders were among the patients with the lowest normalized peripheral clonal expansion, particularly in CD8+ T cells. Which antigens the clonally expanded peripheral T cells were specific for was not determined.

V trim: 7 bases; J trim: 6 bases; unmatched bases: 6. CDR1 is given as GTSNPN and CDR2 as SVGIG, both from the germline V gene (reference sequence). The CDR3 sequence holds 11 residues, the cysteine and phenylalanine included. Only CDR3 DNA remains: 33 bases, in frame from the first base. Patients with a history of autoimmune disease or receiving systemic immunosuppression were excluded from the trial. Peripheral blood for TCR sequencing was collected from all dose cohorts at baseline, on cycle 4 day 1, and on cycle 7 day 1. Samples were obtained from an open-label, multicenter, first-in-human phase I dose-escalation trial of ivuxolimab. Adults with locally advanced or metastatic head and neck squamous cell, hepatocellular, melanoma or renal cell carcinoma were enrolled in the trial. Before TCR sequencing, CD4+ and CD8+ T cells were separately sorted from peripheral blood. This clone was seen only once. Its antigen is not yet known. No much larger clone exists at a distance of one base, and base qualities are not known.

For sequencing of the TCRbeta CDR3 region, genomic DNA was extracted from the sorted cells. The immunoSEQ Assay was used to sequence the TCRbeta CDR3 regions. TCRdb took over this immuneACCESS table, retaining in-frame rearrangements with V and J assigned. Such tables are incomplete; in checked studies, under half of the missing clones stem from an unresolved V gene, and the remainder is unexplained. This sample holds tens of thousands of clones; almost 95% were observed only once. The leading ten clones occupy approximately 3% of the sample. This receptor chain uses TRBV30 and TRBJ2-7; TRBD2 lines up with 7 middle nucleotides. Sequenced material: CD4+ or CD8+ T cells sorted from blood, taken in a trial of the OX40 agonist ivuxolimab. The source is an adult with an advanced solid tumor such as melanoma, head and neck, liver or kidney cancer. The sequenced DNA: TGTGCCTCCATGGGAGGGGTCGAGCAGTACTTC. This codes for CASMGGVEQYF. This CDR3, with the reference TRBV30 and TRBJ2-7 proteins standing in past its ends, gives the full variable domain SQTIHQWPATLVQPVGSPLSLECTVEGTSNPNLYWYRQAAGRGLQLLFYSVGIGQISSEVPQNLSASRPQDRQFILSSKKLLLSDSGFYLCASMGGVEQYFGPGTRLTVT.